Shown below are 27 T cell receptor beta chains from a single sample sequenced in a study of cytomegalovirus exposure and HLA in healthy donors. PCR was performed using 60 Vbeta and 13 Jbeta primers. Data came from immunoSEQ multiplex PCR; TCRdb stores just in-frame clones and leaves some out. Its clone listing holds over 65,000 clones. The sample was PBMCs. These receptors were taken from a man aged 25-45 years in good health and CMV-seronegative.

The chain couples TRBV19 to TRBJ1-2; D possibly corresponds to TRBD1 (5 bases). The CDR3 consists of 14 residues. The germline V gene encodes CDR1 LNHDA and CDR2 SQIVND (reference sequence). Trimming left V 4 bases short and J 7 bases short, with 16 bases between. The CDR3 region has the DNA TGTGCCAGTAGTAAGGTCGGGGGGTGGGGTGGCTACACCTTC. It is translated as CASSKVGGWGGYTF.

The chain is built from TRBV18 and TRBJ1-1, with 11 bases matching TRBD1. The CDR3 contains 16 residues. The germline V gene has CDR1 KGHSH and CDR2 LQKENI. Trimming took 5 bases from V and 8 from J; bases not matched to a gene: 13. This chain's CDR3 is CASSITQDRGQTEAFF. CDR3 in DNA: TGTGCCAGCTCAATCACTCAGGACAGGGGGCAAACGGAAGCTTTCTTT. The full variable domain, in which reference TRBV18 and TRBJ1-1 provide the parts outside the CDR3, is NAGVMQNPRHLVRRRGQEARLRCSPMKGHSHVYWYRQLPEEGLKFMVYLQKENIIDESGMPKERFSAEFPKEGPSILRIQQVVRGDSAAYFCASSITQDRGQTEAFFGQGTRLTVV.

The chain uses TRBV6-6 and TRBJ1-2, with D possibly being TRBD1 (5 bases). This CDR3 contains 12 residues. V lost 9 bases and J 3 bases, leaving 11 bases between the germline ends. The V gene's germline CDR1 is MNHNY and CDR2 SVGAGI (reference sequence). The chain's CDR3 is CASGGGDYGYTF. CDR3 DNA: TGTGCCAGTGGGGGGGGAGACTATGGCTACACCTTC.

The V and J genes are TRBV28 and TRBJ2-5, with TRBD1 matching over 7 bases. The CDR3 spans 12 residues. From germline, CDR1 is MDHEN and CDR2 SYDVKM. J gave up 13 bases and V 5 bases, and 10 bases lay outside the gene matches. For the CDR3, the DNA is TGTGCCAGCAGTACACAGGGGACCCCCGTGTACTTC. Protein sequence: CASSTQGTPVYF.

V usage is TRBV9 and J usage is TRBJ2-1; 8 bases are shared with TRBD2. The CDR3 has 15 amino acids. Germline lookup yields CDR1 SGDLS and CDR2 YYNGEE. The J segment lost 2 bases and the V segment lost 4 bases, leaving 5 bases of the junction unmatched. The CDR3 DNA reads TGTGCCAGCAGCCCTCGGGGGGGCACCTACAATGAGCAGTTCTTC. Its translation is CASSPRGGTYNEQFF.

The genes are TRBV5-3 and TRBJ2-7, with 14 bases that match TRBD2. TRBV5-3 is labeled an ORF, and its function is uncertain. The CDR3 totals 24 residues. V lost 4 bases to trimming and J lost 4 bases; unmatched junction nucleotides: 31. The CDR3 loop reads CARSRPIGTEKGTSGSFKGYEQYF. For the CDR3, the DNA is TGTGCCAGAAGCAGGCCCATCGGGACAGAAAAAGGGACTAGCGGGAGTTTTAAGGGATACGAGCAGTACTTC.

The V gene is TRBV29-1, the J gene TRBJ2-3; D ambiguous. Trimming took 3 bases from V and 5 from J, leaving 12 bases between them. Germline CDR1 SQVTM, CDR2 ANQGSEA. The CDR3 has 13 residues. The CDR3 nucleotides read TGCAGCGTTGACTTTGGCCGTGGAGATACGCAGTATTTT. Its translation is CSVDFGRGDTQYF.

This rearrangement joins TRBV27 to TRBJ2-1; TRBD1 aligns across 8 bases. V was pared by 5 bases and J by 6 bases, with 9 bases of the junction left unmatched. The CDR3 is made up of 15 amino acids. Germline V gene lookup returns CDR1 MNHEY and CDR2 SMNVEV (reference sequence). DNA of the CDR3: TGTGCCAGCAGTCCGAGTCGGACAGGGTCCAATGAGCAGTTCTTC. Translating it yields CASSPSRTGSNEQFF.

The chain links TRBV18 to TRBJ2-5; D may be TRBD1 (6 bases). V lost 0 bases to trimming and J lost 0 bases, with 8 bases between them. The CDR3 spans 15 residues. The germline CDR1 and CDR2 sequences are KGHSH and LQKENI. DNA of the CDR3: TGTGCCAGCTCACCACCCCGGGACAACCAAGAGACCCAGTACTTC. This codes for CASSPPRDNQETQYF. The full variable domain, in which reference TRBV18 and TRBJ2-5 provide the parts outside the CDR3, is NAGVMQNPRHLVRRRGQEARLRCSPMKGHSHVYWYRQLPEEGLKFMVYLQKENIIDESGMPKERFSAEFPKEGPSILRIQQVVRGDSAAYFCASSPPRDNQETQYFGPGTRLLVL.

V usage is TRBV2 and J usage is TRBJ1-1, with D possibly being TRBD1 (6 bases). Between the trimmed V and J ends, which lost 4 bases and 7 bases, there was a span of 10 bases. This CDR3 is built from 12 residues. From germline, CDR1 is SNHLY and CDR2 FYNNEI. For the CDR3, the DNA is TGTGCCAGCAGTGGGGACAATCTTGAAGCTTTCTTT. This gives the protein CASSGDNLEAFF. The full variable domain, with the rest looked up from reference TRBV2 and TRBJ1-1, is EPEVTQTPSHQVTQMGQEVILRCVPISNHLYFYWYRQILGQKVEFLVSFYNNEISEKSEIFDDQFSVERPDGSNFTLKIRSTKLEDSAMYFCASSGDNLEAFFGQGTRLTVV.

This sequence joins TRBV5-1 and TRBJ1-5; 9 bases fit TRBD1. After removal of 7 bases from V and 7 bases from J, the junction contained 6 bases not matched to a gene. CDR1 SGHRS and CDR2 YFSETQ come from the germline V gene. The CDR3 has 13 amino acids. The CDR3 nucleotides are TGCGCCAGCGCTGGGACAGGGAGACAGCCCCAGCATTTT. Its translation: CASAGTGRQPQHF.

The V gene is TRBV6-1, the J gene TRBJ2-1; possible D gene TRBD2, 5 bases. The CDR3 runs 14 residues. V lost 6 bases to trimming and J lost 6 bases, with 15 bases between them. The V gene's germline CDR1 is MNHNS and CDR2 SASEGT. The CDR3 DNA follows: TGTGCCAGCAGCTCCTCTGGACGGGGCAATGAGCAGTTCTTC. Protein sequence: CASSSSGRGNEQFF.

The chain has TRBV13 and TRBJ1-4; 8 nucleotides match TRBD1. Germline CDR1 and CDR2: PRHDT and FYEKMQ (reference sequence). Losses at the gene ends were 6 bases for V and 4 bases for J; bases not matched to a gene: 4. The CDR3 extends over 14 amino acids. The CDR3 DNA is TGTGCCAGCAGTTACGACAGGGGTAATGAAAAACTGTTTTTT. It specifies CASSYDRGNEKLFF.

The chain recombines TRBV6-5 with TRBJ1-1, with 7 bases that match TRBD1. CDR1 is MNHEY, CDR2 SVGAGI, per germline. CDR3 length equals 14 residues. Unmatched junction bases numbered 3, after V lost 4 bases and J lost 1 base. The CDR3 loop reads CASSSPGGNTEAFF. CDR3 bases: TGTGCCAGCAGTTCCCCAGGGGGGAACACTGAAGCTTTCTTT.

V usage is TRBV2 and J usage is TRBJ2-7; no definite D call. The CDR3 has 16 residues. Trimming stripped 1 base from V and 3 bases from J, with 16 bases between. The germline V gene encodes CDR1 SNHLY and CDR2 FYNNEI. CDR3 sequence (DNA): TGTGCCAGCAGTGAAGGCCCCATAGAGCCCTTCTACGAGCAGTACTTC. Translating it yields CASSEGPIEPFYEQYF.

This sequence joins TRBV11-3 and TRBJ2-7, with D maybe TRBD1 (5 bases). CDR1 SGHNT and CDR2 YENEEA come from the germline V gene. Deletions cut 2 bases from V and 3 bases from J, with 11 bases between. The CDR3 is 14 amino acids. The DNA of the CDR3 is TGTGCCAGCAGCTTACAGGGAACGGACTACGAGCAGTACTTC. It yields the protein CASSLQGTDYEQYF.

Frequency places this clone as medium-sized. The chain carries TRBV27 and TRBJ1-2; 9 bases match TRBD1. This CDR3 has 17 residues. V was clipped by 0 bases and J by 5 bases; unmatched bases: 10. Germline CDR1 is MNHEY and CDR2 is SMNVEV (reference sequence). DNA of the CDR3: TGTGCCAGCAGTTTATCGGTTGGGGGGACAGGGATTTATGGCTACACCTTC. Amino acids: CASSLSVGGTGIYGYTF.

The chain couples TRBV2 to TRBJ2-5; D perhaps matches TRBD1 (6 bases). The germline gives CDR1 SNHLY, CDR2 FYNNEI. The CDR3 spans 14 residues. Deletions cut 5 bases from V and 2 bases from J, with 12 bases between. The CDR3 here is CASSSRGKQETQYF. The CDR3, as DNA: TGTGCCAGCAGTTCCAGGGGAAAACAAGAGACCCAGTACTTC.

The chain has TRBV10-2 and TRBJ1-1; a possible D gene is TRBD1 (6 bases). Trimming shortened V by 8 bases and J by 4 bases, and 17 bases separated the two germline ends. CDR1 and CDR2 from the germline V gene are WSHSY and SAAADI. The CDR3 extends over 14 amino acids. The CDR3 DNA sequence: TGCGCCAGCTTCGAGGGGGACGGAGTCACTGAAGCTTTCTTT. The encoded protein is CASFEGDGVTEAFF.

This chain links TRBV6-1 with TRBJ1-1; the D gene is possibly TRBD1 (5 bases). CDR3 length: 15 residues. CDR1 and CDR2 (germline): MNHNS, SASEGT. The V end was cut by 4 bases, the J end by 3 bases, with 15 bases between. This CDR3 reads CASSGARGGDTEAFF. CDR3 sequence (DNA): TGTGCCAGCAGTGGGGCCCGGGGGGGTGACACTGAAGCTTTCTTT.

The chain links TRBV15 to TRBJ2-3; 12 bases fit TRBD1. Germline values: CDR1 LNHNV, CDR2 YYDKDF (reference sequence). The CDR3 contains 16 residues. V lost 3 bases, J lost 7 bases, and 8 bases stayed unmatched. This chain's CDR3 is CATSSGVGTGGNTQYF. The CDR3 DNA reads TGTGCCACCAGCAGCGGAGTTGGGACAGGGGGCAATACGCAGTATTTT. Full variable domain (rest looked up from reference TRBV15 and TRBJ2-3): DAMVIQNPRYQVTQFGKPVTLSCSQTLNHNVMYWYQQKSSQAPKLLFHYYDKDFNNEADTPDNFQSRRPNTSFCFLDIRSPGLGDTAMYLCATSSGVGTGGNTQYFGPGTRLTVL.

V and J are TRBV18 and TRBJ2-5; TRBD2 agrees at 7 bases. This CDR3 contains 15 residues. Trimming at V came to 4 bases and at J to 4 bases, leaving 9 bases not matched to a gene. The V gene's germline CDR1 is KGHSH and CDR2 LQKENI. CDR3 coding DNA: TGTGCCAGCTCACGGCAGACTGCTAGCGGAGAGACCCAGTACTTC. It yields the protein CASSRQTASGETQYF.

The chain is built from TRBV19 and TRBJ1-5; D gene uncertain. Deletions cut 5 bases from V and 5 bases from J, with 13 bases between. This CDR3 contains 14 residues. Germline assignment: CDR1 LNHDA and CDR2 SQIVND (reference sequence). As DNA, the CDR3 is TGTGCCAGTAGTCCCCCTTGGCCCGATCAGCCCCAGCATTTT. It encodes CASSPPWPDQPQHF.

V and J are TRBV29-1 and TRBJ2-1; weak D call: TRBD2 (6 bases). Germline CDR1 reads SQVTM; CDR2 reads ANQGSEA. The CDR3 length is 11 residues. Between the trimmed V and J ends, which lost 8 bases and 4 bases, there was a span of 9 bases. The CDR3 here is CSSGLYNEQFF. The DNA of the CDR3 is TGCAGCTCGGGACTTTACAATGAGCAGTTCTTC.

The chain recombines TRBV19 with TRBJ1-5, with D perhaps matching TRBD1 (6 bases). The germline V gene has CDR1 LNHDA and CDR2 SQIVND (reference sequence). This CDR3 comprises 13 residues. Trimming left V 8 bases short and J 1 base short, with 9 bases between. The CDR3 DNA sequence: TGTGCCAGTGGAACAGGGAGCAATCAGCCCCAGCATTTT. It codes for CASGTGSNQPQHF.

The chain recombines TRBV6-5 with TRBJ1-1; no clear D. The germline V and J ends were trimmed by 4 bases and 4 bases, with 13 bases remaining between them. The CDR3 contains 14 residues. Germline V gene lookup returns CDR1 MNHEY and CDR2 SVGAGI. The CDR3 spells CASSFERPTTEAFF. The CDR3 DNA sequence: TGTGCCAGCAGTTTTGAGCGCCCGACCACTGAAGCTTTCTTT.

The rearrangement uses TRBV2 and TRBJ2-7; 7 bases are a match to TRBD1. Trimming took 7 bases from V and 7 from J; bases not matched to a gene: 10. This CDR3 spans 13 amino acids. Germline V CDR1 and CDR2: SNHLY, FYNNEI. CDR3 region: CASTSETGREQYF. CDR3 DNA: TGTGCCAGCACCTCCGAGACAGGGCGAGAGCAGTACTTC.